One sample yielded the 13 T cell receptor beta chains listed below, sequenced in a study of T cells in Graves' hyperthyroidism and ophthalmopathy. What was amplified from RNA transcripts were TCR beta CDR3 regions. When the TCR CDR3 underwent first-round RT-PCR, the HTBI primer set was used. Using its own MiXCR run on the multiplex PCR reads, TCRdb lists one record per CDR3 protein. The profile shows about 250,000 distinct CDR3 sequences, approximately 23% of them singletons. Specimen: blood. The receptors were gathered from a man between 25 and 39 years old with Graves' ophthalmopathy.

This clonotype has a count of ten or more. CDR3 residues: CSASQSGRVYEQFF. The CDR3 DNA reads TGCAGTGCATCCCAAAGCGGGAGGGTCTACGAGCAGTTCTTC. The chain recombines TRBV20-1 with TRBJ2-1; 10 bases are shared with TRBD2. V trimming: 6 bases; J trimming: 10 bases; junction bases outside the gene matches: 12. Per germline, CDR1 DFQATT and CDR2 SNEGSKA (reference sequence). The length of the CDR3 is 14 residues.

This clonotype was recorded many times. The chain employs TRBV11-3 and TRBJ2-1, with 8 bases that match TRBD2. This CDR3 spans 16 amino acids. Germline CDR1 SGHNT, CDR2 YENEEA. V lost 3 bases, J lost 10 bases, and 14 bases stayed unmatched. The CDR3 reads CASSFSGTRAAGEQFF. The CDR3 nucleotides read TGTGCCAGCAGCTTTTCCGGGACTAGAGCAGCGGGGGAGCAGTTCTTC.

This clonotype was found many times. The V gene is TRBV28, the J gene TRBJ2-7; either TRBD1 or TRBD2 may supply D (5 bases each). This CDR3 comprises 14 residues. From germline, CDR1 is MDHEN and CDR2 SYDVKM. Trimming shortened V by 4 bases and J by 3 bases, and 13 bases separated the two germline ends. The DNA for the CDR3 is TGTGCCAGCAGTTCCCAGGGAGAAGGCTACGAGCAGTACTTC. Protein product: CASSSQGEGYEQYF.

This chain joins TRBV13 and TRBJ2-7; D is perhaps TRBD1 (6 bases). V gave up 5 bases and J gave up 0 bases, with 20 bases separating them. This CDR3 is 17 amino acids long. The germline V gene has CDR1 PRHDT and CDR2 FYEKMQ (reference sequence). The CDR3 protein is CASSRYRVALASYEQYF. The CDR3 bases are TGTGCCAGCAGCCGATACAGGGTAGCGCTAGCCTCCTACGAGCAGTACTTC.

This clonotype has ten or more counts. The gene calls are TRBV7-8 and TRBJ2-7, with unresolved D. Germline V gene lookup returns CDR1 SGHVS and CDR2 FQNEAQ. V lost 5 bases to trimming and J lost 3 bases, with 23 bases between them. The CDR3 consists of 17 residues. The CDR3 sequence: CASSPLGLTKTYYEQYF. In DNA form, the CDR3 reads TGTGCCAGCAGCCCCCTGGGTTTGACCAAGACCTACTACGAGCAGTACTTC.

This clonotype was seen a handful of times. DNA for the CDR3: TGTGCCAGCAGCAAGGACCGCTATGAGCAGTTCTTC. Residues: CASSKDRYEQFF. V and J are TRBV11-1 and TRBJ2-1; unclear D gene. The CDR3 contains 12 residues. V lost 5 bases and J 8 bases, leaving 10 bases between the germline ends. Germline V lookup: CDR1 SGHAT, CDR2 FQDESV (reference sequence).

This clonotype turned up a few times. The chain combines TRBV5-5 with TRBJ2-2, with unresolved D. The germline CDR1 and CDR2 sequences are SGHKS and YYEKEE (reference sequence). Trimming took off 2 bases at V and 0 bases at J, with 17 bases between the two ends. This CDR3 region has 18 residues. CDR3 sequence (DNA): TGTGCCAGCAGCTTCACCCCGGCGTGGGGTACGAACACCGGGGAGCTGTTTTTT. It specifies CASSFTPAWGTNTGELFF.

V and J are TRBV6-2 or TRBV6-3 and TRBJ2-7; 11 positions agree with TRBD2. There are 16 residues in the CDR3. Germline values: CDR1 MNHEY, CDR2 SVGEGT. The V segment lost 7 bases and the J segment 2 bases; nucleotides outside the gene matches: 10. This chain's CDR3 is CASTNQGLADPYEQYF. The CDR3 DNA reads as TGTGCCAGCACGAACCAGGGACTAGCGGACCCCTACGAGCAGTACTTC.

The chain recombines TRBV19 with TRBJ1-2; a possible D gene is TRBD1 (5 bases). The CDR3 is 12 residues long. The germline gives CDR1 LNHDA, CDR2 SQIVND (reference sequence). V was trimmed by 7 bases and J by 4 bases, leaving 10 bases between them. The CDR3 coding sequence is TGTGCCAGTACCGAAGGGGTCTATGGCTACACCTTC. It codes for CASTEGVYGYTF.

The sample holds many counts of this clonotype. CDR3: CASSPGTGYYEQYF. The CDR3, as DNA: TGTGCCAGCAGTCCCGGGACAGGGTACTACGAGCAGTACTTC. The V and J genes are TRBV9 and TRBJ2-7; 9 bases are a match to TRBD1. CDR1 and CDR2 (germline): SGDLS, YYNGEE. This CDR3 region has 14 residues. Losses at the gene ends were 5 bases for V and 3 bases for J; bases not matched to a gene: 6.

The rearrangement joins TRBV28 to TRBJ1-1, with 8 bases matching TRBD1. V was pared by 2 bases and J by 5 bases, with 4 bases of the junction left unmatched. The CDR3 is 14 residues long. Germline V CDR1 and CDR2: MDHEN, SYDVKM. This CDR3 is CASSLGQGATEAFF. CDR3 bases: TGTGCCAGCAGTTTAGGGCAGGGGGCGACTGAAGCTTTCTTT.

This rearrangement joins TRBV5-1 to TRBJ2-7, with D uncertain. This CDR3 region has 14 residues. Germline assignment: CDR1 SGHRS and CDR2 YFSETQ. Trimming removed 0 bases at V and 2 bases at J, with 9 bases between. This CDR3 is CASSLDLNTYEQYF. The CDR3 DNA reads TGCGCCAGCAGCTTGGATCTAAACACCTACGAGCAGTACTTC.

The table lists this clonotype with many counts. The chain recombines TRBV3-1 with TRBJ2-7; the D is unclear. The ends were cut back, 0 bases at V and 3 bases at J, with 3 bases in the middle. Germline V gives CDR1 LGHDT, CDR2 YNNKEL (reference sequence). There are 12 residues in the CDR3. The CDR3 DNA sequence: TGTGCCAGCAGCCAAGACCGCTACGAGCAGTACTTC. It yields the protein CASSQDRYEQYF.